The sample holds a few counts of the clone carrying this T cell receptor (beta chain). V lost 6 bases and J lost 9; bases outside the gene matches: 5. The germline CDR1 and CDR2 sequences are WNHNN and SYGVQD (reference sequence). The CDR3 covers 14 residues. The data derive from a study of blood T cell repertoires in COVID-19. For the study at large: COVID-19 samples collected from the United States, Italy and Spain covered acute and convalescent phases. T cells, B-cell-depleted T cells, or PBMCs provided the cDNA or gDNA that served as material.

Profiling relied on immunoSEQ multiplex PCR, and the TCRdb table lists in-frame clones only, not all of them. The sample contains some 150,000 clones, roughly 89% of which appear only once. V and J are TRBV10-1 and TRBJ1-6; 10 bases line up with TRBD1. The sample taken for sequencing was peripheral blood. The receptor comes from a woman between 45 and 60 years old with acute or convalescent COVID-19. The CDR3 spells CASSRDRGISPLHF. CDR3 nucleotides: TGCGCCAGCAGCAGGGACAGGGGTATTTCACCCCTCCACTTT.